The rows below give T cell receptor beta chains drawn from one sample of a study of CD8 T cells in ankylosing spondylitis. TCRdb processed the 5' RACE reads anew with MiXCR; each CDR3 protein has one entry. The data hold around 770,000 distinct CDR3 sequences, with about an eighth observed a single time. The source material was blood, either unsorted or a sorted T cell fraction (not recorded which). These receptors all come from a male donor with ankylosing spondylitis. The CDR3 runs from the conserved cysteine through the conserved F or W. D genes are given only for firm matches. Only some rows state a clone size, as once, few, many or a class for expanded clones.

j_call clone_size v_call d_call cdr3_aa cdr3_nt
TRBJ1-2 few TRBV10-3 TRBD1 CAIGTGKSYGYTF TGTGCCATCGGGACAGGGAAGTCGTATGGCTACACCTTC
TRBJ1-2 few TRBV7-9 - CASSYILNYGYTF TGTGCCAGCAGTTACATACTTAACTATGGCTACACCTTC
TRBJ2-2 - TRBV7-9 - CASSVRQSTGELFF TGTGCCAGCAGCGTCCGACAGTCCACCGGGGAGCTGTTTTTT
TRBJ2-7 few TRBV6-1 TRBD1 CASSAYRGLSSYEQYF TGTGCCAGCAGTGCGTACAGGGGGCTGAGCTCCTACGAGCAGTACTTC
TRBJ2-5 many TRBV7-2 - CASSLFPGPETQYF TGTGCCAGCAGCTTGTTTCCGGGTCCAGAGACCCAGTACTTC
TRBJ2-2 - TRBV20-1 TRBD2 CSAPGTSGSPDTGELFF TGCAGTGCGCCCGGGACTAGCGGGAGCCCCGACACCGGGGAGCTGTTTTTT
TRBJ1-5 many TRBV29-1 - CSVGGGGPQHF TGCAGCGTTGGGGGTGGGGGGCCCCAGCATTTT
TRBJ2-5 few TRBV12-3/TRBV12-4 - CASSARTPPRETQYF TGTGCCAGCAGTGCTAGGACTCCCCCGAGGGAGACCCAGTACTTC
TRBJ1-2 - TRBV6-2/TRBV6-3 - CASSYSVWGNYGYTF TGTGCCAGCAGTTACTCGGTTTGGGGGAACTATGGCTACACCTTC
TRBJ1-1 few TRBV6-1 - CATAPLEAFF TGTGCCACAGCTCCCCTTGAAGCTTTCTTT
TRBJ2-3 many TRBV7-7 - CASSLGVRDTQYF TGTGCTAGCAGCTTAGGAGTTCGGGATACGCAGTATTTT
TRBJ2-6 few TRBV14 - CASSLVPSRNVLTF TGTGCCAGCAGCCTGGTCCCTTCGCGAAACGTCCTGACTTTC